These 30 T cell receptor beta chains originate from one sample sequenced in a study of cytomegalovirus exposure and HLA in healthy donors. The PCR contained 60 Vbeta and 13 Jbeta primers. Here immunoSEQ multiplex PCR was the method, and the copy in TCRdb shows in-frame clones only, minus some. The sample lists some 130,000 clones, approximately 79% occurring once. The specimen was PBMCs. The receptors were gathered from a male donor in good health and CMV-seronegative.

This clone rates as medium-sized (0.01 to 0.1%). The rearrangement links TRBV27 to TRBJ2-7; 11 bases are shared with TRBD1. After removal of 0 bases from V and 6 bases from J, the junction contained 4 bases not matched to a gene. There are 15 residues in the CDR3. Per the germline V gene, CDR1 is MNHEY and CDR2 is SMNVEV (reference sequence). CDR3 bases: TGTGCCAGCAGTTTATCGGGGGGGACAGGGGGCGAGCAGTACTTC. Its translation is CASSLSGGTGGEQYF.

As DNA, the CDR3 is TGCGCCAGCAGTCAATCAACTACAGGGTGTCCAGATACGCAGTATTTT. Its protein is CASSQSTTGCPDTQYF. The chain uses TRBV23-1 and TRBJ2-3; TRBD1 might be the D (6 bases). TRBV23-1 is recorded as an ORF, its role being uncertain. The CDR3 consists of 16 residues. Trimming pared 0 bases from V and 4 bases from J, leaving 14 bases between.

This rearrangement joins TRBV18 to TRBJ2-5; D might be TRBD1 (6 bases). Germline V gene sequence: CDR1 KGHSH, CDR2 LQKENI. V lost 2 bases and J lost 4, with 11 bases in between. The CDR3 totals 14 residues. The CDR3 DNA reads TGTGCCAGCTCACCAGGGGGCGGAGGAGAGACCCAGTACTTC. This translates into CASSPGGGGETQYF.

V and J are TRBV27 and TRBJ2-1; D might be TRBD1 (5 bases). V lost 1 base and J 10 bases, leaving 11 bases between the germline ends. This CDR3 region has 13 residues. Germline V gives CDR1 MNHEY, CDR2 SMNVEV (reference sequence). The CDR3 is CASSLLTKGEQFF. Here the CDR3 DNA reads TGTGCCAGCAGTTTATTGACAAAGGGGGAGCAGTTCTTC.

The chain combines TRBV15 with TRBJ2-3; D possibly corresponds to TRBD2 (5 bases). Germline assignment: CDR1 LNHNV and CDR2 YYDKDF (reference sequence). The CDR3 spans 14 residues. V was trimmed by 4 bases and J by 0 bases, leaving 8 bases between them. The CDR3 DNA reads TGTGCCACCAGCACGGGGATTAGCACAGATACGCAGTATTTT. Encoded protein: CATSTGISTDTQYF.

This rearrangement joins TRBV5-8 to TRBJ1-1; tentative D call: TRBD1 (5 bases). Germline V gene lookup returns CDR1 SGHTS and CDR2 YDEGEE. The V end was cut by 3 bases, the J end by 0 bases, with 15 bases between. The CDR3 has 16 amino acids. The CDR3 loop reads CASSSRVGALNTEAFF. The CDR3, as DNA: TGTGCCAGCAGCTCACGTGTTGGGGCATTGAACACTGAAGCTTTCTTT. The full variable domain, in which reference TRBV5-8 and TRBJ1-1 provide the parts outside the CDR3, is EAGVTQSPTHLIKTRGQQATLRCSPISGHTSVYWYQQALGLGLQFLLWYDEGEERNRGNFPPRFSGRQFPNYSSELNVNALELEDSALYLCASSSRVGALNTEAFFGQGTRLTVV.

This clone was seen a single time. The genes are TRBV12-2 and TRBJ1-3; the tabulated D call, TRBD1, remains unverified against the DNA. TRBV12-2 constitutes a pseudogene. The CDR3 runs 24 residues. CDR3 DNA sequence: TGTGCAAGTCGCTTCGGAAACAGGGGACCCCCAAAAGGGTGCCTCCTTACCTCTGGAAACACCATATATTTT. It translates to CASRFGNRGPPKGCLLTSGNTIYF.

This chain uses TRBV4-1 with TRBJ2-7, with 11 bases matching TRBD1. Germline lookup yields CDR1 MGHRA and CDR2 YSYEKL. With V trimmed by 4 bases and J by 3 bases, 5 bases remained unmatched. CDR3 size: 15 residues. CDR3 in amino acids: CASSPGQGGDYEQYF. In DNA form, the CDR3 reads TGCGCCAGCAGCCCGGGACAGGGGGGAGACTACGAGCAGTACTTC.

The V call is TRBV11-3, the J call TRBJ2-3; D might be TRBD1 (5 bases). V dropped 5 bases and J dropped 5 bases, with 17 bases sitting between them. This CDR3 contains 15 residues. Germline CDR1 is SGHNT and CDR2 is YENEEA. The CDR3 sequence is CASSPNPQGGDTQYF. CDR3 nucleotides: TGTGCCAGCAGCCCTAATCCCCAGGGTGGAGATACGCAGTATTTT.

This chain uses TRBV2 with TRBJ1-2; tentative D call: TRBD1 (5 bases). CDR1 is SNHLY and CDR2 is FYNNEI in the germline V gene. Deletions cut 5 bases from V and 7 bases from J, with 14 bases between. CDR3 length equals 13 residues. CDR3 in amino acids: CASSLGTVAGYTF. CDR3 DNA sequence: TGTGCCAGCAGTCTTGGGACTGTGGCTGGCTACACCTTC. The full variable domain, with the rest looked up from reference TRBV2 and TRBJ1-2, is EPEVTQTPSHQVTQMGQEVILRCVPISNHLYFYWYRQILGQKVEFLVSFYNNEISEKSEIFDDQFSVERPDGSNFTLKIRSTKLEDSAMYFCASSLGTVAGYTFGSGTRLTVV.

The chain carries TRBV7-9 and TRBJ1-2; 7 nucleotides agree with TRBD1. The CDR3 runs 16 residues. The germline CDR1 and CDR2 sequences are SEHNR and FQNEAQ (reference sequence). The J segment lost 6 bases and the V segment lost 3 bases, leaving 13 bases of the junction unmatched. The CDR3 DNA follows: TGTGCCAGCAGCTTGGGAGTATACGGGACAGTCGATGGCTACACCTTC. Its protein is CASSLGVYGTVDGYTF.

This clone was counted between two and nine times. This chain uses TRBV5-6 with TRBJ2-7; D ambiguous. This CDR3 has 12 residues. Trimming pared 0 bases from V and 5 bases from J, leaving 6 bases between. Germline CDR1 and CDR2: SGHDT and YYEEEE. The CDR3 spells CASSLVSDEQYF. In DNA form, the CDR3 reads TGTGCCAGCAGCTTGGTCTCTGACGAGCAGTACTTC.

The chain is built from TRBV7-3 and TRBJ2-1; TRBD2 matches at 12 bases. Trimming removed 1 base from V and 9 bases from J; junction bases left unmatched: 4. Per the germline V gene, CDR1 is SGHTA and CDR2 is FQGTGA. This CDR3 has 15 residues. CDR3 residues: CASSLIASGGGEQFF. Written as DNA, the CDR3 is TGTGCCAGCAGCTTAATAGCTAGCGGGGGGGGTGAGCAGTTCTTC. Together with reference TRBV7-3 and TRBJ2-1, the CDR3 gives the full variable domain: GAGVSQTPSNKVTEKGKYVELRCDPISGHTALYWYRQSLGQGPEFLIYFQGTGAADDSGLPNDRFFAVRPEGSVSTLKIQRTERGDSAVYLCASSLIASGGGEQFFGPGTRLTVL.

This clone was counted a few times. This CDR3 reads CASSDRGGDTGELFF. The CDR3 nucleotides are TGCGCCAGCAGTGACAGGGGCGGCGACACCGGGGAGCTGTTTTTT. This chain joins TRBV5-1 and TRBJ2-2, with TRBD1 identical over 8 bases. This CDR3 comprises 15 residues. Germline CDR1 and CDR2: SGHRS and YFSETQ. The V and J ends lost 5 bases and 3 bases, in that order; junction bases with no gene match: 6.

The chain joins TRBV6-5 to TRBJ1-6; the D is unclear. CDR3 length: 13 residues. With 4 bases removed from V and 4 bases from J, the gap between germline ends came to 5 bases. CDR1 MNHEY and CDR2 SVGAGI come from the germline V gene. The CDR3 here is CASSLAYNSPLHF. The CDR3, as DNA: TGTGCCAGCAGTTTAGCTTATAATTCACCCCTCCACTTT.

The chain joins TRBV7-2 to TRBJ1-1; tentative D call: TRBD1 (6 bases). This CDR3 has 13 residues. CDR1 is SGHTA and CDR2 is FQGNSA in the germline V gene. Trimming cost V 4 bases and J 1 base, with 7 bases left between them. The CDR3 region is CASSWTENTEAFF. CDR3 nucleotide sequence: TGTGCCAGCAGCTGGACAGAGAACACTGAAGCTTTCTTT.

This chain connects TRBV13 to TRBJ1-6; a weak D match, TRBD1 (5 bases). Looked up from germline, CDR1 is PRHDT and CDR2 is FYEKMQ (reference sequence). Trimming cost V 6 bases and J 6 bases, with 12 bases left between them. The CDR3 has 14 residues. CDR3 nucleotide sequence: TGTGCCAGCAGTTCCTCGACAGCTAATTCACCCCTCCACTTT. It translates to CASSSSTANSPLHF.

V and J are TRBV7-8 and TRBJ2-3; D might be TRBD2 (6 bases). The CDR3 has 14 residues. Trimming left V 5 bases short and J 2 bases short, with 11 bases between. CDR1 and CDR2 from the germline V gene are SGHVS and FQNEAQ. The CDR3 sequence: CASSRWTITDTQYF. The CDR3 DNA follows: TGTGCCAGCAGCCGGTGGACTATCACAGATACGCAGTATTTT.

This chain joins TRBV30 and TRBJ1-5, with D uncertain. V was trimmed by 3 bases and J by 1 base, leaving 10 bases between them. The CDR3 has 14 amino acids. CDR1 is GTSNPN, CDR2 SVGIG, per germline (reference sequence). Written as DNA, the CDR3 is TGTGCCTGGAGCACCTCGGGGAGCAATCAGCCCCAGCATTTT. It encodes CAWSTSGSNQPQHF.

V gene TRBV7-8 combines with J gene TRBJ2-1; 8 bases match TRBD1. The germline CDR1 and CDR2 sequences are SGHVS and FQNEAQ. The CDR3 sequence is 13 residues long. The DNA for the CDR3 is TGTGCATCCCTCGGACAGGGCAAACCGGAGCAGTTCTTC. Translation gives CASLGQGKPEQFF.

This clone was seen a few times. The chain combines TRBV5-6 with TRBJ1-4; 10 nucleotides align to TRBD1. The CDR3 is made up of 14 amino acids. Germline lookup yields CDR1 SGHDT and CDR2 YYEEEE. The junction had 2 bases not matched to a gene; V was cut back by 2 bases and J by 7 bases. CDR3 in amino acids: CASSFWDRGEKLFF. The CDR3 nucleotides read TGTGCCAGCAGCTTCTGGGACAGGGGTGAAAAACTGTTTTTT.

The rearrangement links TRBV7-9 to TRBJ2-5, with TRBD2 identical over 7 bases. The CDR3 extends over 13 amino acids. CDR1 SEHNR and CDR2 FQNEAQ come from the germline V gene (reference sequence). Trimming took 2 bases from V and 5 from J; bases not matched to a gene: 2. CDR3 sequence reads: CASSLMGGETQYF. DNA of the CDR3: TGTGCCAGCAGCTTAATGGGAGGGGAGACCCAGTACTTC.

This clone showed up just once. This specimen includes other DNA sequences encoding the same CDR3. This chain joins TRBV9 and TRBJ1-5, with 10 bases fitting TRBD1. There are 15 residues in the CDR3. J lost 4 bases, V lost 3 bases, and 4 bases had no gene match. Germline CDR1 SGDLS, CDR2 YYNGEE. In nucleotides, the CDR3 is TGTGCCAGCAGCGCCGGACAGGGGGAAAATCAGCCCCAGCATTTT. This codes for CASSAGQGENQPQHF.

The chain is built from TRBV18 and TRBJ2-3; D possibly corresponds to TRBD2 (6 bases). Trimming removed 6 bases at V and 6 bases at J, with 13 bases between. This CDR3 is built from 13 residues. Germline lookup yields CDR1 KGHSH and CDR2 LQKENI. The CDR3 protein is CASSEGGVDTQYF. DNA for the CDR3: TGTGCCAGCTCCGAAGGCGGGGTGGATACGCAGTATTTT.

The chain is built from TRBV19 and TRBJ2-7; D is uncertain. CDR3 length: 15 residues. V gave up 5 bases and J gave up 0 bases, with 14 bases separating them. Germline V CDR1 and CDR2: LNHDA, SQIVND (reference sequence). Written as DNA, the CDR3 is TGTGCCAGTAGTCCCGCAGCGCCCTCCTCCTACGAGCAGTACTTC. Its protein is CASSPAAPSSYEQYF.

V gene TRBV5-6 combines with J gene TRBJ1-1; 10 nucleotides align to TRBD1. Germline V gene data show CDR1 as SGHDT and CDR2 as YYEEEE. V dropped 4 bases and J dropped 10; count of bases not matched to a gene: 7. This CDR3 comprises 13 residues. The CDR3 coding sequence is TGTGCCAGCAGCGTGACAGGGGGCGGAAGAGCTTTCTTT. Amino acids: CASSVTGGGRAFF.

The chain has TRBV7-9 and TRBJ1-2; no clear D. The CDR3 has 12 amino acids. Per the germline V gene, CDR1 is SEHNR and CDR2 is FQNEAQ (reference sequence). V lost 5 bases to trimming and J lost 4 bases, with 8 bases between them. CDR3 nucleotides: TGTGCCAGCAGCGGGAGTGGCTATGGCTACACCTTC. Its protein is CASSGSGYGYTF. Combining the CDR3 with reference TRBV7-9 and TRBJ1-2 gives the whole variable domain DTGVSQNPRHKITKRGQNVTFRCDPISEHNRLYWYRQTLGQGPEFLTYFQNEAQLEKSRLLSDRFSAERPKGSFSTLEIQRTEQGDSAMYLCASSGSGYGYTFGSGTRLTVV.

The V call is TRBV6-5, the J call TRBJ1-6, with D unclear. This CDR3 is built from 15 residues. Germline V CDR1 and CDR2: MNHEY, SVGAGI. Trimming took off 7 bases at V and 9 bases at J, with 19 bases between the two ends. The CDR3 bases are TGTGCCAGCAACGTACGGGAGATCCTCTCTTCACCCCTCCACTTT. This gives the protein CASNVREILSSPLHF.

In this sample, this clone turned up once. This chain joins TRBV6-6 and TRBJ2-2; D remains unclear. The CDR3 runs 13 residues. V was clipped by 2 bases and J by 7 bases, with 8 bases between them. Germline assignment: CDR1 MNHNY and CDR2 SVGAGI (reference sequence). CDR3 in DNA: TGTGCCAGCAGTTACCGTTCCGGCGGGGAGCTGTTTTTT. It is translated as CASSYRSGGELFF.

The rearrangement links TRBV5-1 to TRBJ2-7; possibly TRBD1 for D (5 bases). Germline V gene data show CDR1 as SGHRS and CDR2 as YFSETQ. The CDR3 length is 13 residues. Trimming took off 0 bases at V and 7 bases at J, with 11 bases between the two ends. CDR3 bases: TGCGCCAGCAGCTTGGGGGGCACGCGAGAGCAGTACTTC. This translates into CASSLGGTREQYF.